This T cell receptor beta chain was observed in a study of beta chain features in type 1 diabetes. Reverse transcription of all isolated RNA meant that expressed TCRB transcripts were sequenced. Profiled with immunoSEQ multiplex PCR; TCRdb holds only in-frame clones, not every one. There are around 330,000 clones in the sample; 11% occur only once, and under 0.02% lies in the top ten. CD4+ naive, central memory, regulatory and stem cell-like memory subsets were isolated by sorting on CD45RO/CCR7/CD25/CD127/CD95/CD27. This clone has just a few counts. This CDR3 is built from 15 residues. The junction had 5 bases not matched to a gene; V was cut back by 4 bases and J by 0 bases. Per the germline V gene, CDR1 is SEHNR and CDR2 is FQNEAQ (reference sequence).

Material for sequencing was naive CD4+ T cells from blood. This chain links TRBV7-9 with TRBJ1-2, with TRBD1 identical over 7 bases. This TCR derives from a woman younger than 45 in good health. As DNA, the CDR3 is TGTGCCAGCAGCTCCGCCGGGACAGCTAACTATGGCTACACCTTC. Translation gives CASSSAGTANYGYTF. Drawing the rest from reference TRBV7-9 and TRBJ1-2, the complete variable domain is DTGVSQNPRHKITKRGQNVTFRCDPISEHNRLYWYRQTLGQGPEFLTYFQNEAQLEKSRLLSDRFSAERPKGSFSTLEIQRTEQGDSAMYLCASSSAGTANYGYTFGSGTRLTVV.